The present entry profiles one T cell receptor (beta chain) with its context. Its antigen remains unidentified. The sample belongs to a study of CD8+CD57+ T cells in acquired aplastic anemia. Study-level background: Across the sorted CD4+ and CD8+ cells, DNA amounts averaged about 3 ug.

CDR1 and CDR2 from the germline V gene are SNHLY and FYNNEI. The CDR3 consists of 14 residues. The germline V and J ends were trimmed by 6 bases and 4 bases, with 14 bases remaining between them. Study results and caveats: Found in both controls and patients were twenty-nine CD8+ CDR3 sequences. Patients and controls were not found to differ significantly in CD8+ Simpson's diversity.

CDR3 and TCR beta VDJ profiling relied on a genomic DNA template. TCRdb fed the reads into MiXCR, producing one record per CDR3 protein. Here the sample spans around 150,000 distinct CDR3 sequences, 41% being singletons. The sample was sorted CD4+, CD8+, or CD8+CD57+ T cells (not recorded which) from PBMCs. This receptor was obtained from a human donor in good health, serving as a control. The chain joins TRBV2 to TRBJ2-3; possible D gene TRBD1, 6 bases. The CDR3 region is CASSSSQGSDTQYF. The DNA of the CDR3 is TGTGCCAGCAGCTCTTCACAGGGTTCAGATACGCAGTATTTT. Looking up the rest from reference TRBV2 and TRBJ2-3 gives the full variable domain: EPEVTQTPSHQVTQMGQEVILRCVPISNHLYFYWYRQILGQKVEFLVSFYNNEISEKSEIFDDQFSVERPDGSNFTLKIRSTKLEDSAMYFCASSSSQGSDTQYFGPGTRLTVL.